The present T cell receptor (beta chain) was sequenced within a study of control samples from healthy donors and cancer patients. Sequenced by immunoSEQ multiplex PCR; TCRdb stores in-frame clones only, minus some. The repertoire consists of about 160,000 clones, with over 85% occurring once and the leading ten covering under 8.5%. V shed 1 base and J shed 1 base, with 8 bases lying between them. The CDR3 covers 14 residues. The V gene's germline CDR1 is SEHNR and CDR2 FQNEAQ (reference sequence). The V gene is TRBV7-9, the J gene TRBJ2-7; D is ambiguous. The TCR was taken from a woman between 40 and 50 years old in good health. Sequencing was performed on blood. CDR3 coding DNA: TGTGCCAGCAGCTTAGTCGTCTCTTCCTACGAGCAGTACTTC. Translated, it gives CASSLVVSSYEQYF.